This T cell receptor beta chain was captured in a study of blood T cell repertoires in COVID-19. Study overall: Spain, Italy and the United States supplied samples that represented acute and convalescent COVID-19. T cells, B-cell-depleted T cells, or PBMCs supplied cDNA or gDNA.

The authors' processing: The assay estimated nucleated cells by amplifying reference gene primers. Data came from immunoSEQ multiplex PCR; TCRdb stores just in-frame clones and leaves some out. The DNA gave D and trimming, while V, J and clone size come from that table. Of about 240,000 clones in the sample, roughly four fifths were seen once. CDR3 length: 13 amino acids. Looked up from germline, CDR1 is SNHLY and CDR2 is FYNNEI. Trimming stripped 3 bases from V and 1 base from J, with 5 bases between. The sample comprised peripheral blood. This TCR was sampled from a woman between 55 and 75 years old with active or convalescent COVID-19. This chain uses TRBV2 with TRBJ2-3; no clear D gene. CDR3 sequence (DNA): TGTGCCAGCAGTGAGGAGCGCACAGATACGCAGTATTTT. It translates to CASSEERTDTQYF.